This TCR beta chain was sequenced during a study of Graves' ophthalmopathy and Graves' hyperthyroidism. Germline-derived CDR1 and CDR2 are SGHTA and FQGNSA. The CDR3 extends over 14 amino acids. V lost 5 bases, J lost 0 bases, and 9 bases lay in between. TCR beta CDR3 regions were amplified from RNA transcripts. First-round RT-PCR used HTBI primers; second-round multiplex PCR followed. TCRdb used MiXCR to reprocess the multiplex PCR reads, holding one entry per CDR3 protein. The data show about 1.2 million distinct CDR3 sequences, approximately 35% seen once. The chain links TRBV7-2 to TRBJ2-3; maybe TRBD2 (5 bases). The receptor comes from an adult man with Graves' hyperthyroidism. Material: peripheral blood or thyroid tissue (not recorded which). The CDR3 reads CASSRQRSTDTQYF. As DNA, the CDR3 is TGTGCCAGCAGCCGCCAGCGGAGCACAGATACGCAGTATTTT.